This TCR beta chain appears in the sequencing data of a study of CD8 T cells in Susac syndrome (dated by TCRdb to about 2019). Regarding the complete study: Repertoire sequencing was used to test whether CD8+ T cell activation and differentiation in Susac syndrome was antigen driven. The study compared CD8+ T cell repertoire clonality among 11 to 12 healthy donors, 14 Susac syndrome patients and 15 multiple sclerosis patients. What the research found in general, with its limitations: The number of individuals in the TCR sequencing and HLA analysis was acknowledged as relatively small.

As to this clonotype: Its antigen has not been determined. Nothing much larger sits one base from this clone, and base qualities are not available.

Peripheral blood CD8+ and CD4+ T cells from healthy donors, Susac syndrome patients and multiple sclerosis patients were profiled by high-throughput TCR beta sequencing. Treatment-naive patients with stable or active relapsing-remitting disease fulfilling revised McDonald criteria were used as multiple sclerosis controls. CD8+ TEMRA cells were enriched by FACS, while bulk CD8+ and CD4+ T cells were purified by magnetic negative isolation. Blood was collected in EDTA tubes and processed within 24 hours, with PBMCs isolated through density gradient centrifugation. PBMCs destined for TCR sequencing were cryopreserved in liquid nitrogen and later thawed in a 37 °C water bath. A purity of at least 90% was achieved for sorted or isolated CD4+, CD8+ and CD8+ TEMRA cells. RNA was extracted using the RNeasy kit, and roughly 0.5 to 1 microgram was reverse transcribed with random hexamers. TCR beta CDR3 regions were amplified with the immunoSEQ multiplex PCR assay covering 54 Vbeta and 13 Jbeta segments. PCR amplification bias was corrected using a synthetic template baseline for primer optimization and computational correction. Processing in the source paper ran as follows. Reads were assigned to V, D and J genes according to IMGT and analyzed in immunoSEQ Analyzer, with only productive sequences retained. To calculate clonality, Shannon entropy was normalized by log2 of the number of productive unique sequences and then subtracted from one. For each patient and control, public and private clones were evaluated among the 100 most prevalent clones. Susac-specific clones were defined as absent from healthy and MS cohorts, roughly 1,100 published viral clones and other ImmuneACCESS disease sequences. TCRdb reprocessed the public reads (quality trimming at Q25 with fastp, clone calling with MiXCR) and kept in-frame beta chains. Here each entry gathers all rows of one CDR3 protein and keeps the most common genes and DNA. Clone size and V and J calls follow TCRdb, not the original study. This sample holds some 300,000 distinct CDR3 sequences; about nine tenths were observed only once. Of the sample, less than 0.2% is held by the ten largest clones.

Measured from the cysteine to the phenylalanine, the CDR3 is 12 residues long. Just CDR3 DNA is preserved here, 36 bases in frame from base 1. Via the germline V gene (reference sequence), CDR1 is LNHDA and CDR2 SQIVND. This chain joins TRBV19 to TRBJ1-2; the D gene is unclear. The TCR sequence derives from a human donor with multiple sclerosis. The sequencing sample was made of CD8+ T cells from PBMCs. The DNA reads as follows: TGTGCAAGCGGGAATACTAACTATGGCTACACCTTC. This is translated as CASGNTNYGYTF.